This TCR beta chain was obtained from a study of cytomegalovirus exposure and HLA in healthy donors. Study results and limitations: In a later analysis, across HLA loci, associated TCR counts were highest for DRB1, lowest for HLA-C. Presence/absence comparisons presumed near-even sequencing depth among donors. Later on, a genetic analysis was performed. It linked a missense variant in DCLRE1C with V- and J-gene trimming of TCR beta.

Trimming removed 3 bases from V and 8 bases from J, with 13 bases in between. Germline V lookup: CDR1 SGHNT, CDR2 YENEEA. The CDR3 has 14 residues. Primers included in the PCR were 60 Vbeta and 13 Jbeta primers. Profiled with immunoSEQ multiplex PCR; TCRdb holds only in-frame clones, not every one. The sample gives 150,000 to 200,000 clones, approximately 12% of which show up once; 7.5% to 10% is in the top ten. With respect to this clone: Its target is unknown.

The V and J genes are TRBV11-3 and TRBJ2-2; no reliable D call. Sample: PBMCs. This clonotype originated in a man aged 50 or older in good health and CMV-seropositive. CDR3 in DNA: TGTGCCAGCAGCTTCGGCTCTTCTAGGGGGGAGCTGTTTTTT. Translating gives CASSFGSSRGELFF.